The 4 T cell receptor beta chains given below trace back to one sample, sequenced in a study of CD8+CD57+ T cells in acquired aplastic anemia. CD8+CD57+ cell expansion, shown by flow cytometry, had occurred in the patients selected for sequencing. The template for TCR beta VDJ and CDR3 sequence profiling was genomic DNA. TCRdb ran MiXCR on the reads and lists one entry per CDR3 protein. This table has over 150,000 distinct CDR3 sequences, 40% to 55% appearing once. Sequencing input: sorted CD4+, CD8+, or CD8+CD57+ T cells (not recorded which) from PBMCs. The receptors here all came from a human donor with aplastic anemia.

This clonotype was seen a few times. The gene calls are TRBV6-2 or TRBV6-3 and TRBJ2-3, with TRBD2 identical over 7 bases. The CDR3 contains 16 residues. Germline trimming cut 4 bases from V and 1 base from J; bases unmatched to any gene: 8. Per the germline V gene, CDR1 is MNHEY and CDR2 is SVGEGT. The CDR3 coding sequence is TGTGCCAGCAGTTCCTTGGGGGGGGAGGGCACAGATACGCAGTATTTT. Protein: CASSSLGGEGTDTQYF.

This clonotype is classed as medium-sized (0.01 to 0.1%). This chain links TRBV4-1 with TRBJ2-5; TRBD1 or TRBD2 may be the D gene (5 bases each). The CDR3 consists of 12 residues. Deletions cut 8 bases from V and 3 bases from J, with 10 bases between. Germline CDR1 and CDR2: MGHRA and YSYEKL. The CDR3 bases are TGCGCCAGCGGGGGAAAAGAAGAGACCCAGTACTTC. As protein: CASGGKEETQYF.

Ten or more counts support this clonotype. The J gene is TRBJ2-3, the V gene TRBV3-1, with D uncertain. The CDR3 runs to 12 residues. V was pared by 3 bases and J by 5 bases, with 6 bases between. Germline values: CDR1 LGHDT, CDR2 YNNKEL (reference sequence). The CDR3 region has the DNA TGTGCCAGCAGCCAGGGCAAAGATACGCAGTATTTT. It codes for CASSQGKDTQYF.

Turning to this clonotype: Just one base apart from a much larger clone, this may be a read error. The chain recombines TRBV5-1 with TRBJ2-7; D unclear. CDR3 length equals 17 residues. From germline, CDR1 is SGHRS and CDR2 YFSETQ. CDR3 sequence: CVSSLAGGRMSSYEQYF. For the CDR3, the DNA is TGCGTCAGCAGCTTGGCCGGTGGCAGGATGAGCTCCTACGAGCAGTACTTC. Drawing the rest from reference TRBV5-1 and TRBJ2-7, the complete variable domain is KAGVTQTPRYLIKTRGQQVTLSCSPISGHRSVSWYQQTPGQGLQFLFEYFSETQRNKGNFPGRFSGRQFSNSRSEMNVSTLELGDSALYLCVSSLAGGRMSSYEQYFGPGTRLTVT.